What follows are 17 T cell receptor beta chains derived from one specimen sequenced in a study of early T cells in non-severe SARS-CoV-2 infection. TCRdb processed the 5' RACE reads anew with MiXCR; each CDR3 protein has one entry. The sample holds roughly 100,000 distinct CDR3 sequences, around 13% seen once. Sequencing used whole blood. These receptors were taken from an adult who was a healthcare worker with PCR-confirmed SARS-CoV-2 infection or an uninfected control (not recorded which).

This clonotype was seen repeatedly, ten times or more. This chain connects TRBV20-1 to TRBJ2-7; unclear D gene. The CDR3 covers 13 residues. Germline V gene sequence: CDR1 DFQATT, CDR2 SNEGSKA (reference sequence). V was shortened by 3 bases and J by 4 bases, with 13 bases between the two germline ends. The CDR3 DNA reads as TGCAGTGCTAGCGCAGGCTGGTCGTACGAGCAGTACTTC. Translation: CSASAGWSYEQYF.

In this sample, this clonotype turned up a few times. This chain uses TRBV25-1 with TRBJ1-6; the D gene is possibly TRBD1 (5 bases). This CDR3 region has 14 residues. Germline V gene sequence: CDR1 MGHDK, CDR2 SYGVNS. Trimming pared 1 base from V and 7 bases from J, leaving 8 bases between. For the CDR3, the DNA is TGTGCCAGCAGTGAATCAGGGAGAAATTCACCCCTCCACTTT. It encodes CASSESGRNSPLHF. The whole variable domain, filled in from reference TRBV25-1 and TRBJ1-6, reads EADIYQTPRYLVIGTGKKITLECSQTMGHDKMYWYQQDPGMELHLIHYSYGVNSTEKGDLSSESTVSRIRTEHFPLTLESARPSHTSQYLCASSESGRNSPLHFGNGTRLTVT.

This chain joins TRBV7-9 and TRBJ2-5; D perhaps matches TRBD2 (5 bases). The CDR3 sequence is 12 residues long. Germline V gives CDR1 SEHNR, CDR2 FQNEAQ (reference sequence). Trimming removed 8 bases from V and 9 bases from J, with 16 bases in between. In DNA form, the CDR3 reads TGTGCCAGCCACGGGGTTTGGGGATCCCAGTACTTC. Its protein is CASHGVWGSQYF.

This clonotype was seen repeatedly, ten times or more. V usage is TRBV14 and J usage is TRBJ1-2, with a tentative D call TRBD1 (5 bases). The CDR3 runs to 15 residues. V lost 1 base, J lost 2 bases, and 11 bases lay in between. The germline CDR1 and CDR2 sequences are SGHDN and FVKESK. CDR3 DNA sequence: TGTGCCAGCAGCCAAGTTCCAGGGTGGAACTATGGCTACACCTTC. Protein product: CASSQVPGWNYGYTF.

This clonotype came up a few times. This chain links TRBV27 with TRBJ2-7, with 8 bases that match TRBD1. Germline assignment: CDR1 MNHEY and CDR2 SMNVEV (reference sequence). The CDR3 has 14 amino acids. Trimming at V came to 6 bases and at J to 7 bases, leaving 11 bases not matched to a gene. The CDR3 nucleotides are TGTGCCAGCAGGTTGACAGGGGCAAATGGGGAGCAGTACTTC. Amino acid sequence: CASRLTGANGEQYF.

This clonotype was seen a few times. The chain carries TRBV6-5 and TRBJ1-4, with D tentatively TRBD1 (5 bases). The germline CDR1 and CDR2 sequences are MNHEY and SVGAGI. This CDR3 region has 15 residues. The ends were cut back, 2 bases at V and 7 bases at J, with 14 bases in the middle. The DNA of the CDR3 is TGTGCCAGCAGTTACGAGAGGGAAAGGGGTGAAAAACTGTTTTTT. Amino acids: CASSYERERGEKLFF.

This clonotype was detected a few times. The V gene is TRBV9, the J gene TRBJ2-1; 8 positions match TRBD1. Germline V gene data show CDR1 as SGDLS and CDR2 as YYNGEE. The V gene end was trimmed by 2 bases and the J gene end by 5 bases; junction bases not matched to a gene: 3. CDR3 length: 14 amino acids. The CDR3 bases are TGTGCCAGCAGCGTCCGGGACAGGAACAATGAGCAGTTCTTC. This gives the protein CASSVRDRNNEQFF.

J is TRBJ2-2 and V is TRBV7-9; D might be TRBD1 (5 bases). From germline, CDR1 is SEHNR and CDR2 FQNEAQ (reference sequence). The CDR3 totals 13 residues. The ends were cut back, 5 bases at V and 6 bases at J, with 10 bases in the middle. Written as DNA, the CDR3 is TGTGCCAGCAGCCCAGGGATAGCCGGGGAGCTGTTTTTT. This translates into CASSPGIAGELFF.

This clonotype was seen more than once but under ten times. The V gene is TRBV29-1, the J gene TRBJ1-2; D is unclear. CDR3 length: 12 amino acids. In germline, CDR1 is SQVTM, CDR2 ANQGSEA. V lost 4 bases, J lost 6 bases, and 12 bases lay in between. The CDR3 is CSVGPGGDGYTF. The CDR3 DNA reads as TGCAGCGTTGGCCCGGGAGGTGATGGCTACACCTTC.

This clonotype was seen a few times. The rearrangement uses TRBV20-1 and TRBJ1-1, with D perhaps TRBD1 (5 bases). CDR1 DFQATT and CDR2 SNEGSKA come from the germline V gene (reference sequence). The germline V and J ends were trimmed by 3 bases and 4 bases, with 15 bases remaining between them. This CDR3 comprises 14 residues. This chain's CDR3 is CSASKGPQGTEAFF. The CDR3 coding sequence is TGCAGTGCTAGCAAGGGGCCGCAGGGCACTGAAGCTTTCTTT.

The rearrangement uses TRBV12-3 or TRBV12-4 and TRBJ2-2, with D perhaps TRBD2 (5 bases). This CDR3 spans 16 amino acids. Trimming removed 6 bases from V and 2 bases from J, with 16 bases in between. The CDR3 spells CASSPWSGDNTGELFF. The CDR3 bases are TGTGCCAGCAGCCCCTGGAGCGGAGATAACACCGGGGAGCTGTTTTTT.

This clonotype occurred a few times. The chain couples TRBV7-9 to TRBJ1-1, with D uncertain. There are 15 residues in the CDR3. The V gene lost 2 bases and the J gene lost 6 bases, with 16 bases spanning the gap. Germline V lookup: CDR1 SEHNR, CDR2 FQNEAQ (reference sequence). The CDR3 here is CASSLSKVDGAEAFF. The CDR3 nucleotides are TGTGCCAGCAGCTTAAGTAAAGTGGACGGGGCTGAAGCTTTCTTT.

The CDR3 spells CASSFGQGNGYTF. DNA of the CDR3: TGCGCCAGCAGTTTTGGACAGGGGAATGGCTACACCTTC. The genes are TRBV10-2 and TRBJ1-2; TRBD1 matches at 9 bases. V dropped 5 bases and J dropped 6; count of bases not matched to a gene: 4. The CDR3 covers 13 residues. The germline CDR1 and CDR2 sequences are WSHSY and SAAADI.

This clonotype has at least ten counts. The V gene is TRBV12-3 or TRBV12-4, the J gene TRBJ2-5, with unresolved D. Trimming stripped 2 bases from V and 4 bases from J, with 11 bases between. The CDR3 totals 14 residues. CDR3 residues: CASSLLAEGETQYF. As DNA, the CDR3 is TGTGCCAGCAGTTTATTGGCCGAAGGAGAGACCCAGTACTTC.

The sample holds many counts of this clonotype. The J gene is TRBJ1-1, the V gene TRBV11-2; 7 nucleotides match TRBD1. V lost 0 bases to trimming and J lost 2 bases; unmatched junction nucleotides: 3. Germline values: CDR1 SGHAT, CDR2 FQNNGV. This CDR3 has 15 amino acids. CDR3 sequence: CASSLEGQINTEAFF. As DNA, the CDR3 is TGTGCCAGCAGCTTAGAGGGACAGATAAACACTGAAGCTTTCTTT.

The chain uses TRBV7-3 and TRBJ2-3, with 7 bases matching TRBD2. This CDR3 spans 14 amino acids. V lost 5 bases to trimming and J lost 2 bases; unmatched junction nucleotides: 4. Germline V lookup: CDR1 SGHTA, CDR2 FQGTGA. In nucleotides, the CDR3 is TGTGCCAGCAGCACGGGACTACCCACAGATACGCAGTATTTT. Translated, it gives CASSTGLPTDTQYF.

Many counts were recorded for this clonotype. The CDR3 here is CASSQGPTSGGGKETQYF. The CDR3 nucleotides are TGTGCCAGCAGCCAAGGCCCAACTAGCGGGGGAGGGAAAGAGACCCAGTACTTC. The genes are TRBV3-1 and TRBJ2-5; 11 nucleotides line up with TRBD2. The CDR3 covers 18 residues. Germline V CDR1 and CDR2: LGHDT, YNNKEL (reference sequence). Trimming removed 1 base from V and 3 bases from J; junction bases left unmatched: 10.